This TCR beta chain was identified during a study of blood T cells in healthy people across ages. At the level of the study: The capture of about one barcoded beta molecule per two T cells was achieved by template switching.

Sample-barcoded 5' priming and a J-beta primer mix drove a second PCR of roughly 6 to 12 cycles. A template-switch adaptor with 12 random nucleotides tagged each cDNA molecule. In TCRdb, the 5' RACE reads were re-called with MiXCR into one record per CDR3 protein. Among about 1,500,000 distinct CDR3 sequences listed, under 30% were seen once. V lost 7 bases to trimming and J lost 0 bases, with 16 bases between them. The CDR3 consists of 16 residues. The V gene's germline CDR1 is LNHNV and CDR2 YYDKDF (reference sequence). This clonotype was recorded at least ten times. Its antigen is as yet unknown. Study-level results: Strong correlation existed between TCR beta diversity and naive T cell percentage.

The J gene is TRBJ2-1, the V gene TRBV15; no reliable D call. The source of this sequence is a woman in her 30s in good health. Source material: blood. The CDR3 DNA follows: TGTGCCACCACCCGGCAACCTAGGAGCTCCTACAATGAGCAGTTCTTC. It is translated as CATTRQPRSSYNEQFF. Complete variable domain (other parts from reference TRBV15 and TRBJ2-1): DAMVIQNPRYQVTQFGKPVTLSCSQTLNHNVMYWYQQKSSQAPKLLFHYYDKDFNNEADTPDNFQSRRPNTSFCFLDIRSPGLGDTAMYLCATTRQPRSSYNEQFFGPGTRLTVL.